This T cell receptor (beta chain) was recovered during a study of cytomegalovirus exposure and HLA in healthy donors (dated by TCRdb to the late 2010s). In the study overall: An earlier analysis of approximately 640 of the donors reported 250 to 300 Gb of sequence data and 100 million to 130 million unique TCR beta sequences from about 179 million T cells. Of the approximately 400 genotyped donors, around 81% fell in the genetic ancestry cluster associated with self-reported Caucasian donors. Both class I and class II loci were covered by HLA typing, at four-digit resolution. Typing coverage differed by locus: A, B, C, DRB1 and DQB1 were typed in roughly 620-640 donors, DQA1 in 500 to 550, DPA1 in roughly 590, and DPB1 in roughly 450. In a later genetic analysis, genome-wide SNP genotypes for about 55% of the roughly 670 donors were used, and that subset was treated as a discovery cohort. All discovery cohort repertoires had been generated on a single sequencing platform. Using immunosequencing, the study profiled T cell repertoires from around 680 subjects and related those repertoires to cytomegalovirus serostatus. Among roughly 400 genotyped donors of the cohort, an average of approximately 220,000 unique TCR beta nucleotide sequences was sequenced per donor, of which roughly 18% were non-productive. The study combined high-throughput TCR immunosequencing, statistical association of individual TCRs with disease status, and machine learning to predict cytomegalovirus infection status. A later analysis re-analyzed previously published TCR beta repertoires from 600 to 850 donors and added high-resolution HLA genotyping to study TCR occurrence patterns. Because of strong linkage in the cohort, five DR-DQ haplotypes were treated as single units for association and clustering. Rather than using new phenotypic data, the later analysis identified candidate immune exposures from TCR beta sequences and from how often those sequences occurred across donors. Roughly 310 gigabases of sequencing data and 70 million to 100 million unique TCR sequences were included in an early release covering around 650 HLA-typed donors. A separate validation cohort of some 130 different subjects was used in addition to the approximately 670-subject first cohort. An earlier analysis of approximately 500 of the donors applied high-throughput TCR beta sequencing to assess whether each TCR beta V gene segment acted as functional or pseudogenic. Alongside the repertoire data, information on donor age, sex, ethnicity and CMV serostatus was compiled. The study aimed to test whether cataloging public T cell receptors could reveal signatures of past pathogen exposure.

The cohort was made up of approximately 670 healthy bone marrow donors. All cohort members were sampled while nominally healthy, although unrecorded immune exposures were likely present. The donor was CMV seropositive and was included in the group of some 290 seropositive cohort members. Each donor provided a peripheral blood sample, and peripheral blood mononuclear cells were used for TCR beta sequencing. Genomic DNA extraction from the blood cell samples was performed with the Qiagen DNeasy Blood Extraction Kit. The receptor library was made with the immunoSEQ multiplex PCR assay. The multiplex PCR relied on a mix of 60 forward primers for TCR Vbeta segments and 13 reverse primers for TCR Jbeta segments. The CDR3 region of rearranged TCR beta genes was amplified from genomic DNA by a multiplex PCR assay. The Illumina HiSeq System was used to sequence the amplified TCR beta libraries as 87-base-pair reads. In the original analysis: A later analysis tallied about 77 million unique TCR beta chains across the 550 to 850 repertoires, and approximately 12 million of those chains were shared by two or more donors. To remove PCR and sequencing errors, raw reads were error-corrected and collapsed into unique sequences using a nearest-neighbor algorithm that merged closely related sequences. CDR3 sequences were aligned to IMGT reference sequences to assign V, D and J gene segments. For a sequence to be retained, a match of at least six nucleotides was required to both a V gene segment and a J gene segment. Rearrangements were classified as productive when the CDR3 lacked stop codons and remained in frame with V and J, and all other rearrangements were classified as non-productive. Following IMGT convention, CDR3 was defined as the stretch from the second conserved V-encoded cysteine to the conserved J-encoded phenylalanine. The earlier analysis of roughly 590 of the donors excluded sequences that lacked an unambiguous match to a single V gene segment. An earlier analysis of approximately 590 of the donors called V segments functional above 56.7% productive rearrangements and segregating when the between-donor standard deviation exceeded 5%. To diagnose cytomegalovirus status from the catalog of TCR beta chain sequences, a statistical classification framework was built. In a later analysis, V and J genes were assigned by comparing TCR nucleotide sequences against IMGT/GENE-DB human TR gene sequences. Using the TCRdist pipeline, a later analysis assigned CDR3 sequences along with most-parsimonious VDJ recombination scenarios. In a later analysis, each TCR beta chain was defined by its CDR3 amino acid sequence together with its V-gene family, and reads lacking a unique V-gene family were excluded. In a later analysis, approximately 640 highly shared, low-generation-probability nucleotide sequences were removed to address suspected cross-contamination and a sequencing artifact. In a later analysis, a clonal expansion index for each public chain was calculated from normalized within-repertoire ranks of inferred template counts. Generation probabilities in a later analysis came from a VDJ recombination model fitted to out-of-frame rearrangements, and those results were checked against IGoR. Hypergeometric tests were used in a later analysis to score TCR-TCR, TCR-HLA and TCR-CMV co-occurrence, with a repertoire-size bias correction applied to the TCR pairs. To estimate false discovery rates, a later analysis permuted the HLA or CMV assignments 20 times. In a later analysis, co-occurring TCRs were grouped using DBSCAN, and TCRdist sequence similarity was added for clustering within HLA-allele-positive subsets. Repertoires with fewer than 30,000 or more than 120,000 public chains were left out of co-occurrence clustering, as were about five repertoires with anomalous nucleotide sharing. The table comes from immuneACCESS by way of TCRdb, which keeps in-frame sequences with V and J called. Part of the clones is missing from these tables; in studies checked, under half for an unresolved V gene and the rest for unknown reasons. D and trimming come from the DNA, and the V and J calls and clone size come from that table. This sample has about 160,000 clones in its table, and 75% to 80% of those were observed once. 0.85% to 1% of the sample rests with the top ten.

Here is what the overall study found, with its caveats: Linkage disequilibrium might explain the correlated functional status among segregating V segments, but an unknown experimental factor could not be ruled out. In a later genetic analysis, fewer N-insertions in productive TCRs were reported among donors in an Asian-associated ancestry cluster than the approximately 670-donor mean. According to a later analysis, most CMV-associated TCR beta chains appeared to be HLA-restricted, and the HLA associations seemed to be driven largely by CMV exposure. Only TCR beta chains were sequenced in this cohort, and the absence of alpha or paired-chain data limited detectable features. A later analysis reported that several top co-occurrence clusters appeared linked to parvovirus B19, influenza, CMV and Epstein-Barr virus. CMV serostatus was the only immune exposure information available for the cohort. Assigning TCR associations to individual alleles was difficult when HLA alleles, especially DR and DQ, strongly co-occurred. At a false discovery rate of 0.05, a later analysis linked some 17,000 TCR beta sequences to specific HLA alleles. In a later genetic analysis, a missense DCLRE1C variant was associated with V-gene and J-gene trimming of TCR beta chains, and the association was replicated in an independent cohort. Because HLA typing was unavailable for some donors at each locus, only the typed subset was used in association tests. Presence/absence analyses assumed roughly uniform sequencing depth across donors, an assumption that may not hold. A further reported finding was that TCR beta sequences accurately predicted the HLA-A and HLA-B alleles for most subjects in the first cohort. The earlier analysis of about 600 of the donors excluded roughly 17 rarely observed V segments, including chromosome 9 orphons, because counts were too low. In an earlier analysis of approximately 590 of the donors, most TCR beta V segments were observed in productive rearrangements about 87% or about 30% of the time, broadly matching IMGT annotations. Cytomegalovirus status was reported to be diagnosed by the classifier with high specificity and sensitivity in both the original and validation cohorts. It was suggested by the authors that the approach could potentially be generalized to other disease states and immunological phenotypes. A cluster of highly shared sequence variants was judged likely to be a technical artifact of the sequencing pipeline. In vitro tests confirmed that a few of the cytomegalovirus-associated TCR beta chains recognize cytomegalovirus antigens. In a later analysis, HLA-associated TCR beta chains showed more clonal expansion and lower generation probabilities than non-associated chains that were equally common. Across donors, most TCR sequences were observed very rarely, whereas some public TCRs were present in many individuals. The study gave a list of 150 to 200 TCR beta chains associated with cytomegalovirus. A later analysis found that TCR association rates varied across HLA loci, with DRB1 alleles showing the most associated TCRs and HLA-C alleles the fewest.

Note on this clone: Its antigen is currently not known. No base-level quality is on record; no much larger clone is a single base apart.

The sample consisted of PBMCs. The origin of this receptor is a woman in her forties or fifties in good health and CMV-seropositive.

The CDR3: CSGDSGTGDYGYTF. The DNA reads as follows: TGCAGCGGCGATTCCGGGACAGGGGATTATGGCTACACCTTC. The rearrangement combines TRBV29-1 with TRBJ1-2; a stretch of 10 junction bases matches TRBD1. The germline V gene encodes CDR1 SQVTM and CDR2 ANQGSEA. Taken from cysteine to phenylalanine, the CDR3 has 14 residues. The sequence is cut down to CDR3 DNA, 42 bases in frame from base 1. The germline V and J ends show losses of 7 bases and 5 bases respectively, and no gene match explains 10 bases of the junction.